This TCR beta chain came from a study of blood T cell repertoires in COVID-19. Study-level information: Whether acute or convalescent, the COVID-19 samples came from the United States, Italy and Spain. Sample material is recorded as cDNA or gDNA derived from T cells, B-cell-depleted T cells, or PBMCs.

Study processing details: Nucleated cell number was recorded as an estimate derived from reference gene primer amplification. Only in-frame clones appear in the TCRdb table, and some are missing; sequencing was by immunoSEQ multiplex PCR. V and J calls and clone size are those listed in that table; D and trimming were worked out from the DNA. The table shows 100,000 or so clones, with 80% to 95% occurring only once. Germline lookup yields CDR1 SQVTM and CDR2 ANQGSEA. The CDR3 length is 13 residues. V lost 3 bases to trimming and J lost 4 bases, with 12 bases between them. The sample consisted of peripheral blood. The clonotype was recovered from a human donor with active COVID-19. The donor label of this sample is uncertain. The chain is built from TRBV29-1 and TRBJ2-5, with D maybe TRBD2 (5 bases). The CDR3 loop reads CSVEGARGETQYF. CDR3 DNA sequence: TGCAGCGTTGAGGGAGCGCGAGGAGAGACCCAGTACTTC.